This entry lists 23 T cell receptor beta chains sequenced from one sample in a study of T-cell reconstitution after alpha-beta-depleted transplantation in children. Unique molecular identifiers were used to barcode this TCRbeta library. Using its own MiXCR run on the PCR reads, TCRdb lists one record per CDR3 protein. The sample yields hundreds of thousands of distinct CDR3 sequences, approximately 16% seen once. The input for sequencing was PBMCs from the stem cell graft donor, taken from the stem cell graft. The receptors come from a human donor who donated a stem cell graft to a child with acute myeloid leukemia.

This clonotype occurred many times. This chain connects TRBV20-1 to TRBJ1-6; maybe TRBD1 (5 bases). Germline CDR1 DFQATT, CDR2 SNEGSKA (reference sequence). This CDR3 has 14 amino acids. V lost 0 bases and J lost 10, with 13 bases in between. Written as DNA, the CDR3 is TGCAGTGCTAGAGATGCGGGGGTTGAATCACCCCTCCACTTT. Translation gives CSARDAGVESPLHF.

This clonotype was seen ten or more times. The chain's CDR3 is CASSESSGETQYF. Here the CDR3 DNA reads TGTGCCAGCAGTGAATCTAGCGGAGAGACCCAGTACTTC. The chain combines TRBV25-1 with TRBJ2-5; 7 positions match TRBD2. Germline CDR1 MGHDK, CDR2 SYGVNS. With 1 base clipped from V and 4 bases from J, the junction kept 0 bases outside the gene matches. This CDR3 spans 13 amino acids. Looking up the rest from reference TRBV25-1 and TRBJ2-5 gives the full variable domain: EADIYQTPRYLVIGTGKKITLECSQTMGHDKMYWYQQDPGMELHLIHYSYGVNSTEKGDLSSESTVSRIRTEHFPLTLESARPSHTSQYLCASSESSGETQYFGPGTRLLVL.

This clonotype has more than one count but fewer than ten. The rearrangement uses TRBV5-1 and TRBJ2-1, with unresolved D. The CDR3 has 14 residues. Germline CDR1 and CDR2: SGHRS and YFSETQ. V was clipped by 0 bases and J by 3 bases, with 7 bases between them. The DNA for the CDR3 is TGCGCCAGCAGCTTGGATCTTCTCTACAATGAGCAGTTCTTC. This gives the protein CASSLDLLYNEQFF.

The rearrangement uses TRBV29-1 and TRBJ2-7; no reliable D call. V was shortened by 0 bases and J by 7 bases, with 10 bases between the two germline ends. The CDR3 spans 12 residues. Germline V lookup: CDR1 SQVTM, CDR2 ANQGSEA. In DNA, the CDR3 is TGCAGCGTTGAAGATCTAATGGGGGAGCAGTACGTC. As protein: CSVEDLMGEQYV.

In its sample, this clonotype was seen a few times. The gene calls are TRBV27 and TRBJ1-1, with D possibly being TRBD1 (5 bases). The CDR3 consists of 12 residues. With 5 bases removed from V and 6 bases from J, the gap between germline ends came to 10 bases. Germline CDR1 is MNHEY and CDR2 is SMNVEV (reference sequence). In DNA, the CDR3 is TGTGCCAGCAGTCGGGGCGGCCCTGAAGCTTTCTTT. It encodes CASSRGGPEAFF.

The sample holds many counts of this clonotype. The chain combines TRBV20-1 with TRBJ2-5; 9 nucleotides align to TRBD2. Trimming cost V 6 bases and J 1 base; bases outside gene matches: 9. The CDR3 sequence is 15 residues long. Germline CDR1 DFQATT, CDR2 SNEGSKA (reference sequence). The CDR3 protein is CSARSASGAQETQYF. CDR3 bases: TGCAGTGCCAGATCGGCTAGCGGGGCCCAAGAGACCCAGTACTTC.

In this sample, this clonotype turned up once. The chain couples TRBV20-1 to TRBJ1-5, with D perhaps matching TRBD1 (6 bases). There are 12 residues in the CDR3. Germline loops: CDR1 DFQATT, CDR2 SNEGSKA (reference sequence). V lost 6 bases to trimming and J lost 9 bases, with 15 bases between them. CDR3 nucleotides: TGCAGTGCGACCTACAGGGTCGGGCCCCAGCATTTT. It encodes CSATYRVGPQHF.

In its sample, this clonotype was seen many times. This rearrangement joins TRBV12-3 or TRBV12-4 to TRBJ2-1, with D tentatively TRBD1 (5 bases). V shed 0 bases and J shed 7 bases, with 13 bases lying between them. The CDR3 runs 15 residues. The DNA for the CDR3 is TGTGCCAGCAGTTTAGCTGGGGCGACATTGAATGAGCAGTTCTTC. Its translation is CASSLAGATLNEQFF.

This clonotype was counted between two and nine times. The gene calls are TRBV25-1 and TRBJ1-2; tentatively, D is TRBD1 (5 bases). V was shortened by 4 bases and J by 3 bases, with 18 bases between the two germline ends. Germline V gene data show CDR1 as MGHDK and CDR2 as SYGVNS. The CDR3 is 16 residues long. DNA of the CDR3: TGTGCCAGCAGTGTCACCAGGCCCAGGGCGGACTATGGCTACACCTTC. It is translated as CASSVTRPRADYGYTF.

The chain links TRBV9 to TRBJ2-1; maybe TRBD2 (7 bases). The CDR3 spans 15 residues. V was pared by 0 bases and J by 6 bases, with 13 bases between. CDR1 and CDR2 (germline): SGDLS, YYNGEE. In DNA, the CDR3 is TGTGCCAGCAGCGTAGCTAGGGGGGGCCCCAATGAGCAGTTCTTC. This codes for CASSVARGGPNEQFF.

V gene TRBV11-2 combines with J gene TRBJ2-3; 9 bases match TRBD1. This CDR3 is 15 amino acids long. Germline V gene sequence: CDR1 SGHAT, CDR2 FQNNGV. V was clipped by 5 bases and J by 5 bases; unmatched bases: 8. Written as DNA, the CDR3 is TGTGCCAGCAGCCCTTGGGACAGGGTGCAAGATACGCAGTATTTT. Translation: CASSPWDRVQDTQYF.

This clonotype has a single count. The J gene is TRBJ2-1, the V gene TRBV5-4; 12 bases line up with TRBD1. Germline V gene sequence: CDR1 SGHNT, CDR2 YYREEE (reference sequence). CDR3 length: 18 amino acids. V lost 2 bases to trimming and J lost 4 bases; unmatched junction nucleotides: 10. CDR3 loop: CASSLIPGTGGAYNEQFF. The CDR3 bases are TGTGCCAGCAGCTTAATTCCCGGGACAGGGGGCGCATACAATGAGCAGTTCTTC.

This clonotype appeared a few times. The chain recombines TRBV9 with TRBJ2-7; 9 nucleotides align to TRBD1. The ends lost 0 bases at V and 5 bases at J; junction bases unmatched: 6. The CDR3 spans 15 residues. In germline, CDR1 is SGDLS, CDR2 YYNGEE. This CDR3 is CASSVEGTGFNEQYF. The CDR3 DNA follows: TGTGCCAGCAGCGTAGAGGGGACAGGGTTCAACGAGCAGTACTTC.

This clonotype was seen at least ten times. The chain has TRBV20-1 and TRBJ2-1; tentatively, D is TRBD1 (6 bases). Germline V gives CDR1 DFQATT, CDR2 SNEGSKA (reference sequence). CDR3 length: 14 residues. V lost 4 bases and J lost 5, with 15 bases in between. CDR3: CSAIQGPGDNEQFF. CDR3 in DNA: TGCAGTGCTATTCAGGGGCCCGGAGACAATGAGCAGTTCTTC.

This clonotype came up a few times. The gene calls are TRBV9 and TRBJ2-3, with a weak D call TRBD1 (6 bases). Trimming removed 2 bases at V and 0 bases at J, with 10 bases between. Germline V gives CDR1 SGDLS, CDR2 YYNGEE. The CDR3 loop spans 15 amino acids. The chain's CDR3 is CASSVGQTSTDTQYF. CDR3 bases: TGTGCCAGCAGCGTTGGACAGACAAGCACAGATACGCAGTATTTT.

Comments on this clonotype: Because the CDR3 is missing its conserved closing phenylalanine or tryptophan, this is likely a read error. The genes are TRBV25-1 and TRBJ2-7; possible D gene TRBD2, 5 bases. Germline V gene data show CDR1 as MGHDK and CDR2 as SYGVNS. The V gene lost 5 bases and the J gene lost 6 bases, with 11 bases spanning the gap. The CDR3 has 12 residues. The DNA for the CDR3 is TGTGCCAGCAGTTCAGAGGGCTCCGAGCAGTACTCC. Encoded protein: CASSSEGSEQYS.

V usage is TRBV7-2 and J usage is TRBJ2-5; 10 bases line up with TRBD2. This CDR3 region has 17 residues. With 1 base clipped from V and 2 bases from J, the junction kept 7 bases outside the gene matches. Germline CDR1 and CDR2: SGHTA and FQGNSA. The CDR3 here is CASSLGAGGTGQETQYF. The CDR3 nucleotides read TGTGCCAGCAGCTTAGGAGCGGGGGGGACGGGGCAAGAGACCCAGTACTTC.

This clonotype was counted between two and nine times. The chain combines TRBV6-5 with TRBJ2-5; 8 positions match TRBD1. Per germline, CDR1 MNHEY and CDR2 SVGAGI. This CDR3 is built from 14 residues. The V segment lost 8 bases and the J segment 0 bases; nucleotides outside the gene matches: 5. The CDR3 here is CASVQGAYQETQYF. The CDR3 nucleotides read TGTGCCAGCGTTCAGGGGGCCTACCAAGAGACCCAGTACTTC.

The rearrangement uses TRBV7-2 and TRBJ1-2; 7 bases are a match to TRBD1. CDR1 and CDR2 from the germline V gene are SGHTA and FQGNSA. This CDR3 spans 14 amino acids. Trimming cost V 4 bases and J 3 bases; bases outside gene matches: 5. CDR3 in amino acids: CASSSTGVYYGYTF. CDR3 DNA sequence: TGTGCCAGCAGCTCCACAGGGGTTTACTATGGCTACACCTTC.

This clonotype was recorded many times. The V gene is TRBV5-8, the J gene TRBJ2-7; D possibly corresponds to TRBD2 (5 bases). The CDR3 is 14 residues long. Germline V gene lookup returns CDR1 SGHTS and CDR2 YDEGEE. Trimming left V 2 bases short and J 3 bases short, with 12 bases between. The CDR3 coding sequence is TGTGCCAGCAGCTTCCCCGGACTGATCTACGAGCAGTACTTC. Translated: CASSFPGLIYEQYF.

This clonotype was observed a few times. Here the CDR3 DNA reads TGCAGCGTTGAAGGTACTTCGGGCACTGAAGCTTTCTTT. This encodes CSVEGTSGTEAFF. The chain links TRBV29-1 to TRBJ1-1; D gene unclear. V was shortened by 1 base and J by 4 bases, with 10 bases between the two germline ends. Germline assignment: CDR1 SQVTM and CDR2 ANQGSEA. CDR3 length equals 13 residues.

This clonotype was recorded many times. This chain links TRBV29-1 with TRBJ2-5, with D unresolved. The CDR3 covers 11 residues. Per germline, CDR1 SQVTM and CDR2 ANQGSEA. V was pared by 0 bases and J by 5 bases, with 4 bases between. The CDR3: CSVEEGETQYF. The CDR3 DNA follows: TGCAGCGTTGAAGAGGGCGAGACCCAGTACTTC.

The gene calls are TRBV11-1 and TRBJ1-6; D is undetermined. V lost 2 bases and J lost 2, with 13 bases in between. The CDR3 runs to 17 residues. Germline-derived CDR1 and CDR2 are SGHAT and FQDESV (reference sequence). In nucleotides, the CDR3 is TGTGCCAGCAGCTTAAGCGAGACCGTCACCTATAATTCACCCCTCCACTTT. This encodes CASSLSETVTYNSPLHF.